This TCR beta chain was profiled in a study of blood T cell repertoires in COVID-19. As for the study in general: Acute and convalescent COVID-19 specimens originated in the United States, Italy and Spain. Sources were T cells, B-cell-depleted T cells, or PBMCs; the material itself was cDNA or gDNA.

Original data processing: The authors estimated nucleated cell counts from reference gene primer amplification. Sequencing used immunoSEQ multiplex PCR; TCRdb keeps in-frame clones, though not all of them. Clone size and V and J calls were adopted from that table, with D and trimming inferred from the DNA. Here the sample spans around 100,000 clones, roughly 80% being singletons. Between the trimmed V and J ends, which lost 6 bases and 3 bases, there was a span of 6 bases. The CDR3 is 11 residues long. Germline V lookup: CDR1 MGHDK, CDR2 SYGVNS. Sequencing was carried out using peripheral blood. This chain links TRBV25-1 with TRBJ2-7, with D hard to call. This receptor was obtained from a man aged 45-65 years with acute or convalescent COVID-19. As DNA, the CDR3 is TGTGCCAGCAGCCGGTACTACGAGCAGTACTTC. Encoded protein: CASSRYYEQYF.